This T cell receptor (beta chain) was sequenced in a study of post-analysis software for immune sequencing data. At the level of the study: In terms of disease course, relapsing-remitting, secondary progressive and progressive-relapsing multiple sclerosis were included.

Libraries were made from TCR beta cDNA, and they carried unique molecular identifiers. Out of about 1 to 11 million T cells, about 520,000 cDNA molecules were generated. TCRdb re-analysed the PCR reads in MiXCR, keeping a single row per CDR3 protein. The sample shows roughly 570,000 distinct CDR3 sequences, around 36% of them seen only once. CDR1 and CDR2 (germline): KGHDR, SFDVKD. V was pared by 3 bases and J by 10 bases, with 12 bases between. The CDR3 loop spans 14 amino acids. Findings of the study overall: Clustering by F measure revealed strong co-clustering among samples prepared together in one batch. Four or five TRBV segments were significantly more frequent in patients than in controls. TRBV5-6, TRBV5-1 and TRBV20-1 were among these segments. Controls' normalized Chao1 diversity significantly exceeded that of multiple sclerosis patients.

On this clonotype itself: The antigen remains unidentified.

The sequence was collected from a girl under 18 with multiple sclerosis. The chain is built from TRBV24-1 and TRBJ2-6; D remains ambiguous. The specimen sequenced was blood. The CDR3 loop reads CATSDDQESNVLTF. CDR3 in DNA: TGTGCCACCAGTGATGACCAGGAGTCGAACGTCCTGACTTTC.